The clone carrying this T cell receptor (beta chain) was detected a few times. Its antigen is not known. This sample is part of a study of T cells after yellow fever vaccination. Overall study findings and caveats: Peaking on day 5 versus 15, the secondary response was faster but weaker.

TCRdb itself ran the 5' RACE reads through MiXCR, one entry per CDR3 protein. The repertoire holds hundreds of thousands of distinct CDR3 sequences, with approximately 16% as singletons. Germline CDR1 reads DFQATT; CDR2 reads SNEGSKA (reference sequence). The CDR3 runs 12 residues. Deletions cut 3 bases from V and 7 bases from J, with 12 bases between. The chain recombines TRBV20-1 with TRBJ1-2; D remains ambiguous. This clonotype originated in a man between 18 and 29 years old who received the YFV17D yellow fever vaccine. Material: PBMCs, obtained less than 6 days after the first yellow fever vaccination. The DNA for the CDR3 is TGCAGTGCTAGGGGGATCCTAAGTGGCTACACCTTC. This gives the protein CSARGILSGYTF.